What follows is one TCR beta chain and its context. Its specificity is unknown. Between the trimmed V and J ends, which lost 1 base and 0 bases, there was a span of 10 bases. CDR3 length: 15 residues. Germline V gene data show CDR1 as SGHNT and CDR2 as YENEEA. This record comes from a study of a mutant IDH1 vaccine in newly diagnosed glioma. Study at large: Patients' prior therapy spanned radiotherapy, temozolomide, or both; most underwent both.

Sequencing used immunoSEQ multiplex PCR; TCRdb keeps in-frame clones, though not all of them. The sample carries 58,000 or so clones, roughly 90% recorded once. Regarding time point: week 35, safety follow-up. Each dose delivered 300 ug of mutant IDH1 20-mer peptide subcutaneously with imiquimod. The chain uses TRBV11-3 and TRBJ2-7, with a weak D call TRBD2 (5 bases). The TCR comes from a man aged 35-49 years with glioma. This specimen was PBMCs, taken from a glioma patient whose treatment included an IDH1 peptide vaccine. The CDR3 here is CASSLVAGPSYEQYF. The CDR3 nucleotides are TGTGCCAGCAGCTTAGTGGCGGGCCCCTCCTACGAGCAGTACTTC.